This is a list of T cell receptor beta chains from one sample in a study of Ad26.COV2.S vaccination and SARS-CoV-2 variants. Assay: immunoSEQ multiplex PCR; the TCRdb copy retains only in-frame clones and omits some. This sample yields around 300,000 clones, of which about nine tenths are seen a single time; 4.5% to 7% belongs to the top ten. The sequencing here drew on peripheral blood, taken in a trial of Ad26.COV2.S vaccine versus placebo. The receptors were gathered from a person aged 18 to 65 who received the Ad26.COV2.S COVID-19 vaccine or a placebo. CDR3s leave out the opening cysteine and the closing phenylalanine or tryptophan.

j_gene,v_gene,CDR3aa
TRBJ1-1,TRBV30,ARYETGLKAF
TRBJ2-3,TRBV28,ASSEGDTQY
TRBJ1-5,TRBV5-6,ASSPAGHQPQH
TRBJ1-1,TRBV20-1,SASPQPEAF
TRBJ1-5,TRBV19,ASRGVYQPQH
TRBJ2-2,TRBV6-5,ASTVTDTGELF
TRBJ2-3,TRBV9,ASSVGAPASGSTDTQY
TRBJ2-5,TRBV3-1/TRBV3-2,ASSPTGPETQY
TRBJ2-2,TRBV11-2,ASSLVPGGVGELF
TRBJ2-3,TRBV6-1,ASSEARGVFTDTQY
TRBJ1-1,TRBV12-3/TRBV12-4,ASRDSMNTEAF
TRBJ2-1,TRBV7-6,ASSPFRGAPF
TRBJ2-5,TRBV11-2,ASSLYIGTSGDLTQY
TRBJ2-2,TRBV9,ASSVEFEGMRQGLTGELF
TRBJ2-5,TRBV12-5,ASGRGAQGAQETQY
TRBJ1-6,TRBV19,ASSMAQGINSPLH
TRBJ1-1,TRBV6-5,ASSFAGGTEAF
TRBJ2-2,TRBV11-2,ASSLFRGEGTGELF
TRBJ1-1,TRBV6-5,ASSSIAGRGPPEAF
TRBJ1-1,TRBV25-1,ASSALGNTEAF
TRBJ1-2,TRBV29-1,SVEDFGSSTNGYT
TRBJ1-1,TRBV27,ASTWVGTEAF
TRBJ2-3,TRBV6-6,ASAGGGLGTDTQY
TRBJ2-5,TRBV27,ASSLLGQPKETQY
TRBJ1-6,TRBV4-3,ASSPGLNSPLH
TRBJ2-3,TRBV28,ASRTTRISSRTDTQY
TRBJ1-2,TRBV5-1,ASSPGGTEYGYT
TRBJ1-6,TRBV11-3,ASSRDSSSYNSPLH
TRBJ1-2,TRBV4-3,ASSQDSFSWYGYT
TRBJ1-2,TRBV2,ASSAQGGNYGYT
TRBJ2-5,TRBV13,ASSPLSSGQETQY
TRBJ1-3,TRBV4-2,ASSATKVPSGNTIY
TRBJ2-4,TRBV19,ASRRLAGGTKNIQY
TRBJ2-4,TRBV19,ASRNFAVSSGAKNIQY
TRBJ1-5,TRBV19,ASKVGTGDQPQH
TRBJ2-3,TRBV12-5,ASLRGFDTQY
TRBJ2-2,TRBV6-2/TRBV6-3,ASSWGWAGELF
TRBJ1-1,TRBV12-3/TRBV12-4,ASTEGMGEAF